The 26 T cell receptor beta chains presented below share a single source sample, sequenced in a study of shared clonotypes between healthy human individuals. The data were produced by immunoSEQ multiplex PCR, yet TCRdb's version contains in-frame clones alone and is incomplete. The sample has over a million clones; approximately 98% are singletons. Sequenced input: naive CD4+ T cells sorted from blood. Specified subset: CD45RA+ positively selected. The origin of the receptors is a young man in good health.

The CDR3 region is CASRVMNTEAFF. The DNA of the CDR3 is TGTGCCAGCAGGGTTATGAACACTGAAGCTTTCTTT. The J gene is TRBJ1-1, the V gene TRBV28; D ambiguous. Per germline, CDR1 MDHEN and CDR2 SYDVKM. The CDR3 sequence is 12 residues long. V was shortened by 6 bases and J by 0 bases, with 5 bases between the two germline ends.

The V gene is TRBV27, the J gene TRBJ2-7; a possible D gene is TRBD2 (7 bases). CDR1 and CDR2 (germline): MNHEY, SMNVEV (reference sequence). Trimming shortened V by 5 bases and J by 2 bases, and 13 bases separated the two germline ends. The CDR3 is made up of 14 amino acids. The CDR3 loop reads CASSTSRGPYEQYF. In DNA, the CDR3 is TGTGCCAGCAGTACATCGCGGGGGCCCTACGAGCAGTACTTC.

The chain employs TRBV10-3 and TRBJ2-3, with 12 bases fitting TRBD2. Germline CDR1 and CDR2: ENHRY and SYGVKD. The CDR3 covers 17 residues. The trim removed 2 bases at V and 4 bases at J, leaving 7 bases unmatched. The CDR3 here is CAISEASSGRGADTQYF. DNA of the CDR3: TGTGCCATCAGTGAGGCGTCTAGCGGGAGGGGTGCAGATACGCAGTATTTT.

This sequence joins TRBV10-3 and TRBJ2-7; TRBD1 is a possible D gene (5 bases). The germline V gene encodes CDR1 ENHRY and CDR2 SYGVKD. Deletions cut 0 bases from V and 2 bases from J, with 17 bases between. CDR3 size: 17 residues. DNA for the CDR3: TGTGCCATCAGTGAGTCTGGGAAGGGGTCAGCCACCTACGAGCAGTACTTC. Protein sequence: CAISESGKGSATYEQYF.

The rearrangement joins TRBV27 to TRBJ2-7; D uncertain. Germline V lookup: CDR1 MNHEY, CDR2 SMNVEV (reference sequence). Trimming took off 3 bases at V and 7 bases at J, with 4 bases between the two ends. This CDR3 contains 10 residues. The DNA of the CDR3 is TGTGCCAGCAGTTTCTGGGAGCAGTACTTC. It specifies CASSFWEQYF.

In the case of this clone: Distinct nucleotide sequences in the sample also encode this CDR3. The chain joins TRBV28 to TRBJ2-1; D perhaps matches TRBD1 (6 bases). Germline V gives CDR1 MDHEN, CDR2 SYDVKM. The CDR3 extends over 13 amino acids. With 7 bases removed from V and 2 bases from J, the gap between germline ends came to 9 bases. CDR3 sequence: CASIGGTYNEQFF. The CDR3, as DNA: TGTGCCAGCATTGGGGGCACCTACAATGAGCAGTTCTTC.

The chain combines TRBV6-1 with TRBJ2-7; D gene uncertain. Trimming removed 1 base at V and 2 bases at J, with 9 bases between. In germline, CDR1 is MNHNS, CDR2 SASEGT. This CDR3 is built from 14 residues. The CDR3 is CASSEGTAPYEQYF. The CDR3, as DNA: TGTGCCAGCAGTGAAGGGACCGCACCCTACGAGCAGTACTTC.

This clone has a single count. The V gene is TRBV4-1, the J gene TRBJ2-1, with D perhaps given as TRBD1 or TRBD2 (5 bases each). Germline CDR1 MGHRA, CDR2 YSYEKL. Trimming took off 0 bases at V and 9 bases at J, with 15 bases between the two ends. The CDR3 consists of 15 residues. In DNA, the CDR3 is TGCGCCAGCAGCCAAGATGAACGGGACGCCCTTGAGCAGTTCTTC. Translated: CASSQDERDALEQFF.

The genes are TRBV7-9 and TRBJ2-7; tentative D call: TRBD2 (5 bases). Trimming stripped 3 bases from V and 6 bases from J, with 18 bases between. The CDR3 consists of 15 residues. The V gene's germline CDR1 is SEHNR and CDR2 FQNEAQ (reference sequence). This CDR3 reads CASSLSSRGRSEQYF. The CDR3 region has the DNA TGTGCCAGCAGCTTGAGTAGCCGGGGTCGGAGCGAGCAGTACTTC.

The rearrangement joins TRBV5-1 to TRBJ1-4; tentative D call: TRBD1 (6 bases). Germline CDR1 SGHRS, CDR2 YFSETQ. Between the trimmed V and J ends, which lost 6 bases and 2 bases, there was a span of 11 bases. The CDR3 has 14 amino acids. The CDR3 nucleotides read TGCGCCAGCAATCCCACAGGGACTAATGAAAAACTGTTTTTT. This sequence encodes CASNPTGTNEKLFF.

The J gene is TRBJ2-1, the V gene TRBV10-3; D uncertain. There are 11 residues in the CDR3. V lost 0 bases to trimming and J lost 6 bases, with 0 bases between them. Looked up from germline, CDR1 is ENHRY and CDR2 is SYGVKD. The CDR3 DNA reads TGTGCCATCAGTGAGTCCAATGAGCAGTTCTTC. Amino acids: CAISESNEQFF.

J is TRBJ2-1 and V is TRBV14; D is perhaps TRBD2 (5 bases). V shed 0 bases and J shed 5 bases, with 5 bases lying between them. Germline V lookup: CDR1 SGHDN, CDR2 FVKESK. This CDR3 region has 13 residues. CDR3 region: CASSQDSDNEQFF. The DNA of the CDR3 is TGTGCCAGCAGCCAAGATAGCGACAATGAGCAGTTCTTC.

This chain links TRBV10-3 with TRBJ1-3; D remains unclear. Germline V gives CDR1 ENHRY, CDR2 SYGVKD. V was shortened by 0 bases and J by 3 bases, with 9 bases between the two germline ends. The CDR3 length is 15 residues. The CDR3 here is CAISESMVVGNTIYF. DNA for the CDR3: TGTGCCATCAGTGAGTCGATGGTGGTTGGAAACACCATATATTTT.

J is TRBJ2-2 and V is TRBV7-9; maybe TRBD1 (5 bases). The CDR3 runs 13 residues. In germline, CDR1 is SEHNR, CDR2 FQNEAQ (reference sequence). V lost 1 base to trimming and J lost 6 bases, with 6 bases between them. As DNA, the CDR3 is TGTGCCAGCAGCTTAGGCAGGGCCGGGGAGCTGTTTTTT. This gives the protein CASSLGRAGELFF.

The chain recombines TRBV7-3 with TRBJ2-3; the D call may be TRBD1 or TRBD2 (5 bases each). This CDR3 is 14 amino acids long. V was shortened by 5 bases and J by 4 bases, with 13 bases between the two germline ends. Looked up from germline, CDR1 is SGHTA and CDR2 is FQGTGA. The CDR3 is CASSPGAVADTQYF. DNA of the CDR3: TGTGCCAGCAGCCCCGGGGCGGTAGCAGATACGCAGTATTTT.

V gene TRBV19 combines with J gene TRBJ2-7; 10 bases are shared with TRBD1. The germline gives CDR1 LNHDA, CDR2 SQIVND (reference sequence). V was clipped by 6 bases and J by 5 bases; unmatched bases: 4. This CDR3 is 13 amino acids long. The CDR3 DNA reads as TGTGCCAGTAGCCAGGACAGGGGGAACGAGCAGTACTTC. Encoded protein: CASSQDRGNEQYF.

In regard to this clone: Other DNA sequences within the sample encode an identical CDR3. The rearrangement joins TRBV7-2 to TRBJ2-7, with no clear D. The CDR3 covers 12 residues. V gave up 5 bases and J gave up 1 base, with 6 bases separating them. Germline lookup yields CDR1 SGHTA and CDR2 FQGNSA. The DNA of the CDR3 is TGTGCCAGCAGCCCTAATTCCTACGAGCAGTACTTC. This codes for CASSPNSYEQYF.

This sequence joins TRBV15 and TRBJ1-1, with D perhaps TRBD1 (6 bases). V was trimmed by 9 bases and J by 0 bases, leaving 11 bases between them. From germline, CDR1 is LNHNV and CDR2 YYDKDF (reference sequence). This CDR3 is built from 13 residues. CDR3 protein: CATSGVMNTEAFF. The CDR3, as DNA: TGTGCCACTTCAGGGGTCATGAACACTGAAGCTTTCTTT.

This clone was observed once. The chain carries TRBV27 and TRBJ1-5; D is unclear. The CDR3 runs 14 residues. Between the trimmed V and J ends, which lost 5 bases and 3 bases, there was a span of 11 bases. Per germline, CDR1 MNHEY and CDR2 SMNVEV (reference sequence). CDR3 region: CASSTRANNQPQHF. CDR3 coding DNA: TGTGCCAGCAGTACGCGGGCCAACAATCAGCCCCAGCATTTT.

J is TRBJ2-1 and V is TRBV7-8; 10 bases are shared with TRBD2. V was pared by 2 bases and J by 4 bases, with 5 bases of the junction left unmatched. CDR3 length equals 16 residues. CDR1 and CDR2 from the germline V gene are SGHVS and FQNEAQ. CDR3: CASSLFLAGVYNEQFF. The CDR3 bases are TGTGCCAGCAGCTTATTTCTAGCGGGAGTTTACAATGAGCAGTTCTTC.

The CDR3 DNA follows: TGTGCCAGCAGCGCCACCGGGACTAGCGGATACAATGAGCAGTTCTTC. It specifies CASSATGTSGYNEQFF. The V and J genes are TRBV7-8 and TRBJ2-1, with 11 bases aligning to TRBD2. This CDR3 has 16 amino acids. CDR1 and CDR2 from the germline V gene are SGHVS and FQNEAQ. With V trimmed by 5 bases and J by 4 bases, 7 bases remained unmatched.

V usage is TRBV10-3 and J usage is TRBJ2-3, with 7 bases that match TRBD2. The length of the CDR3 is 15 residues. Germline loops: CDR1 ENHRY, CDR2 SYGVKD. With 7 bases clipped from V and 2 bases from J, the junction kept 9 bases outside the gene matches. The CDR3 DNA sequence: TGTGCCATCAAGAAAAGCGGGGAGGTCACAGATACGCAGTATTTT. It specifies CAIKKSGEVTDTQYF.

The chain's CDR3 is CASSLKQGTGELFF. The CDR3 DNA follows: TGCGCCAGCAGCCTCAAACAGGGGACCGGGGAGCTGTTTTTT. The V gene is TRBV4-3, the J gene TRBJ2-2, with 7 positions matching TRBD1. CDR3 length: 14 residues. Germline V gene sequence: CDR1 LGHNA, CDR2 YSLEER. With 4 bases clipped from V and 5 bases from J, the junction kept 4 bases outside the gene matches.

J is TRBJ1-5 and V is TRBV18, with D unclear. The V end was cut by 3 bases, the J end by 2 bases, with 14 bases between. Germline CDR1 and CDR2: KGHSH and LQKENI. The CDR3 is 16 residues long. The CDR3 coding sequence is TGTGCCAGCTCACCCTTAAGGGATAAGGGCAATCAGCCCCAGCATTTT. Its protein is CASSPLRDKGNQPQHF.

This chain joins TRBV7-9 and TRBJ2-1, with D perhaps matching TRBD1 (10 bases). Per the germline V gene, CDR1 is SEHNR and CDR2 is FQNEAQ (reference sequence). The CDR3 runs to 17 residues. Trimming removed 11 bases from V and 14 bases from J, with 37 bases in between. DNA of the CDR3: TGTGCCGGGGGACAGGGGCCACCTAGCGGGGACGTACTTGCAGAGTTCTTC. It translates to CAGGQGPPSGDVLAEFF.

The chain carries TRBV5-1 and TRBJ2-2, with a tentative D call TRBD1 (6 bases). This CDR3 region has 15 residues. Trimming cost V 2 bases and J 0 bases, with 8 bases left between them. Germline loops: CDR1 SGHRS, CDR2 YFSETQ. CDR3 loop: CASSFRDTNTGELFF. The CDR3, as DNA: TGCGCCAGCAGCTTCCGGGACACGAACACCGGGGAGCTGTTTTTT.